This T cell receptor beta chain came from a study of T cells in Graves' hyperthyroidism and ophthalmopathy. Germline CDR1 and CDR2: LNHDA and SQIVND (reference sequence). Trimming removed 7 bases at V and 2 bases at J, with 15 bases between. CDR3 length: 14 amino acids. When ophthalmopathy did not progress within 18 months, Graves' hyperthyroidism was considered stable. Amplified TCR beta CDR3 regions came from RNA transcripts. An initial round of RT-PCR targeting the TCR CDR3 relied on the HTBI primer set. TCRdb re-called the multiplex PCR reads through MiXCR, storing one row per CDR3 protein. The table has approximately 210,000 distinct CDR3 sequences, roughly 17% seen once.

This clonotype was sampled from a man over 45 with Graves' hyperthyroidism. The sample comprised blood. The V gene is TRBV19, the J gene TRBJ2-7, with D hard to call. CDR3 DNA: TGTGCCAGTACCTCTCAACACGGTACCTACGAGCAGTACTTC. It yields the protein CASTSQHGTYEQYF.